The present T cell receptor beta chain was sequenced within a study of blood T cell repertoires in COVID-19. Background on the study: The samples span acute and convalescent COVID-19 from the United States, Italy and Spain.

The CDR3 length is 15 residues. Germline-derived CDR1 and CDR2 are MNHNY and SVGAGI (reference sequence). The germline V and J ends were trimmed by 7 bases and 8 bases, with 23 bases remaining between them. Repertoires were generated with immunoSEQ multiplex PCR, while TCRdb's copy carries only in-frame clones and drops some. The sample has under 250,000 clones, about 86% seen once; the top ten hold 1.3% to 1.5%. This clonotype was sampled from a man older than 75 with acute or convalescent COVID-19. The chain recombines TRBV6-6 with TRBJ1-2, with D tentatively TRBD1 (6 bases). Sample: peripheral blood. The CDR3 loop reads CASTFTGKAVEGYTF. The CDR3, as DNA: TGTGCCAGCACTTTTACAGGGAAAGCGGTCGAAGGCTACACCTTC.